This T cell receptor (beta chain) was documented in a study of T-cell memory formation after mild COVID-19. In the study overall: TCR clusters were largely donor specific.

Using constant-segment primers, 5'RACE produced TCR alpha and TCR beta cDNA libraries carrying sample barcodes and UMIs. One entry per CDR3 protein, called by TCRdb with MiXCR from the 5' RACE reads. The data show 400,000 to 500,000 distinct CDR3 sequences, 20% to 25% seen once. There are a few counts of this clonotype. Its antigen is as yet unknown. Overall study results and limits: Contracting CD8+ clones were enriched in EMRA, CD4+ mainly in CM and EM.

Sequencing used PBMCs or a T cell subset sorted from them (not recorded which). The source is an adult woman who had mild COVID-19 (a few samples of this study predate the infection). Cell type and time point are not known.

The DNA for the CDR3 is TGTGCCAGCGACCGCGGGGGGAGACCAAACACCCTATCCTACGAGCAGTACTTC. Amino acid sequence: CASDRGGRPNTLSYEQYF. This chain uses TRBV12-3 or TRBV12-4 with TRBJ2-7; 8 nucleotides agree with TRBD2. The CDR3 contains 18 residues. V shed 8 bases, J shed 1 base, and the junction held 19 bases outside the gene matches.